This TCR beta chain emerged from a study of blood T cell repertoires in COVID-19. Study context: Collection of acute and convalescent COVID-19 samples took place in the United States, Italy and Spain. PBMCs, B-cell-depleted T cells, or T cells provided the cDNA or gDNA that made up the material.

As handled by the study authors: Reference gene primer amplification gave estimated nucleated cell counts. The assay was immunoSEQ multiplex PCR, and TCRdb's table has in-frame clones only and misses some. D and trimming were read from the DNA, whereas the V and J calls and clone size are those reported in that table. The sample holds 100,000 to 150,000 clones; roughly 90% are singletons and the top ten take around 2.2%. V shed 7 bases and J shed 3 bases, with 13 bases lying between them. This CDR3 comprises 13 residues. CDR1 is MNHEY, CDR2 SVGAGI, per germline. Seattle participants joined during active infection and were tracked over time.

The V gene is TRBV6-5, the J gene TRBJ2-7; maybe TRBD2 (6 bases). The origin of this receptor is a man aged 50 to 59 with COVID-19, enrolled during active disease. Material for sequencing was peripheral blood. The CDR3 bases are TGTGCCAGCACCCGAGGTAGCGGCTACGAGCAGTACTTC. This gives the protein CASTRGSGYEQYF.